This TCR beta chain emerged from a study of lymphopenia after photon versus proton radiotherapy. TCRdb's copy holds only in-frame clones and misses some; the assay was immunoSEQ multiplex PCR. The sample carries about 12,000 clones, 80% to 90% recorded once. This CDR3 has 16 residues. Germline V gene sequence: CDR1 MDHEN, CDR2 SYDVKM. The V and J ends lost 6 bases and 2 bases, in that order; junction bases with no gene match: 11. General study results and limits: Relative stability marked proton patients; photon patients lost diversity and naive cells.

Worth noting for this clone: Its specificity is not known.

Here the sequenced sample was peripheral blood, taken from a patient treated with proton-based radiotherapy. The chain joins TRBV28 to TRBJ2-3, with 7 bases aligning to TRBD2. This TCR was sampled from a man aged 55 to 70 with pancreatic cancer. The chain's CDR3 is CASSPGTTTATDTQYF. CDR3 in DNA: TGTGCCAGCAGCCCCGGGACTACGACTGCCACAGATACGCAGTATTTT.